Listed here are 29 T cell receptor beta chains from one sample, sequenced in a study of shared clonotypes between healthy human individuals. Profiled with immunoSEQ multiplex PCR; TCRdb holds only in-frame clones, not every one. This sample has some 95,000 clones, with under 70% found just once. Source material: memory CD8+ T cells sorted from blood. Documented subset: CD45RO+ cells pooled with CCR7-negative TemRA cells. The receptor source for this set is a man younger than 45 in good health.

Relative to its sample, this clone is medium-sized. This sequence joins TRBV2 and TRBJ2-1; perhaps TRBD2 as D (5 bases). The CDR3 contains 14 residues. The germline V and J ends were trimmed by 7 bases and 4 bases, with 14 bases remaining between them. Per germline, CDR1 SNHLY and CDR2 FYNNEI. CDR3 region: CASNPLVGYNEQFF. CDR3 coding DNA: TGTGCCAGCAACCCACTAGTGGGGTACAATGAGCAGTTCTTC.

This clone occurred a few times. The V and J genes are TRBV5-1 and TRBJ2-1; D gene uncertain. Germline CDR1 is SGHRS and CDR2 is YFSETQ. Trimming removed 0 bases from V and 5 bases from J, with 15 bases in between. The CDR3 has 16 residues. The CDR3 sequence is CASSLDPARGHNEQFF. The CDR3 region has the DNA TGCGCCAGCAGCTTGGACCCCGCACGCGGCCACAATGAGCAGTTCTTC.

The chain links TRBV9 to TRBJ2-7; the D gene is possibly TRBD2 (6 bases). Germline CDR1 is SGDLS and CDR2 is YYNGEE. This CDR3 has 13 residues. V gave up 0 bases and J gave up 3 bases, with 7 bases separating them. CDR3 sequence: CASSVGGDYEQYF. CDR3 coding DNA: TGTGCCAGCAGCGTAGGCGGGGACTACGAGCAGTACTTC.

This chain uses TRBV6-6 with TRBJ1-1, with a possible D match to TRBD1 (6 bases). Trimming stripped 8 bases from V and 0 bases from J, with 19 bases between. The CDR3 covers 16 residues. Germline values: CDR1 MNHNY, CDR2 SVGAGI (reference sequence). The CDR3, as DNA: TGTGCCAGCGCCTACAGGGCTCCCACTATGAACACTGAAGCTTTCTTT. Protein sequence: CASAYRAPTMNTEAFF.

The V gene is TRBV29-1, the J gene TRBJ2-7, with D possibly being TRBD1 (5 bases). Looked up from germline, CDR1 is SQVTM and CDR2 is ANQGSEA. The CDR3 extends over 14 amino acids. V was shortened by 5 bases and J by 4 bases, with 18 bases between the two germline ends. The CDR3 spells CSVRSRDGGYEQYF. The CDR3 DNA reads as TGCAGCGTTCGGTCCAGGGATGGTGGTTACGAGCAGTACTTC.

The rearrangement links TRBV28 to TRBJ2-5; 10 bases fit TRBD2. V shed 4 bases, J shed 5 bases, and the junction held 4 bases outside the gene matches. The CDR3 loop spans 14 amino acids. Germline assignment: CDR1 MDHEN and CDR2 SYDVKM. The DNA for the CDR3 is TGTGCCAGCAGTTCCTTAGCGGGAGGTGAGACCCAGTACTTC. Translated: CASSSLAGGETQYF.

This sequence joins TRBV7-9 and TRBJ1-2, with 7 positions matching TRBD1. This CDR3 comprises 12 residues. The V gene's germline CDR1 is SEHNR and CDR2 FQNEAQ (reference sequence). The V gene end was trimmed by 10 bases and the J gene end by 8 bases; junction bases not matched to a gene: 10. Here the CDR3 reads CAISTGFYGYTF. CDR3 bases: TGTGCCATCTCGACAGGGTTTTACGGCTACACCTTC. Full variable domain (remainder filled in from reference TRBV7-9 and TRBJ1-2): DTGVSQNPRHKITKRGQNVTFRCDPISEHNRLYWYRQTLGQGPEFLTYFQNEAQLEKSRLLSDRFSAERPKGSFSTLEIQRTEQGDSAMYLCAISTGFYGYTFGSGTRLTVV.

The CDR3 DNA reads TGTGCCAGCAGCTCGGGAAGGGAGATCTATGGCTACACCTTC. Translated, it gives CASSSGREIYGYTF. The V and J genes are TRBV5-4 and TRBJ1-2, with D unresolved. The CDR3 has 14 residues. CDR1 is SGHNT and CDR2 is YYREEE in the germline V gene (reference sequence). Trimming removed 3 bases at V and 4 bases at J, with 13 bases between.

The chain links TRBV5-1 to TRBJ2-2; D might be TRBD1 (5 bases). The CDR3 consists of 15 residues. Germline V gives CDR1 SGHRS, CDR2 YFSETQ. With 1 base removed from V and 1 base from J, the gap between germline ends came to 8 bases. CDR3 DNA sequence: TGCGCCAGCAGCTTGCTACAGGTGAACACCGGGGAGCTGTTTTTT. Its translation: CASSLLQVNTGELFF.

The chain combines TRBV7-2 with TRBJ2-7; 8 positions match TRBD1. V trimming: 5 bases; J trimming: 2 bases; junction bases outside the gene matches: 5. The germline gives CDR1 SGHTA, CDR2 FQGNSA. The length of the CDR3 is 14 residues. CDR3 nucleotide sequence: TGTGCCAGCAGCCTAAGACAGGGGACCTACGAGCAGTACTTC. Amino acid sequence: CASSLRQGTYEQYF.

The chain links TRBV7-9 to TRBJ2-2; D remains unclear. The CDR3 has 12 residues. The germline CDR1 and CDR2 sequences are SEHNR and FQNEAQ (reference sequence). V lost 4 bases and J 7 bases, leaving 7 bases between the germline ends. The CDR3: CASSSLGGELFF. The DNA for the CDR3 is TGTGCCAGCAGCTCCCTCGGCGGGGAGCTGTTTTTT.

The rearrangement links TRBV27 to TRBJ2-3; the match to TRBD2 covers 11 bases. The ends lost 6 bases at V and 7 bases at J; junction bases unmatched: 12. CDR3 size: 16 residues. Germline V lookup: CDR1 MNHEY, CDR2 SMNVEV (reference sequence). The CDR3 nucleotides read TGTGCCAGCAGATCCGGACTAGCGGGCTCCAGGAATACGCAGTATTTT. This sequence encodes CASRSGLAGSRNTQYF.

The CDR3 sequence: CASSDRGHPYNEQFF. The CDR3 region has the DNA TGTGCCAGCAGTGATAGGGGTCACCCCTACAATGAGCAGTTCTTC. The V gene is TRBV2, the J gene TRBJ2-1; TRBD1 is a possible D gene (5 bases). The CDR3 loop spans 15 amino acids. From germline, CDR1 is SNHLY and CDR2 FYNNEI. Trimming pared 3 bases from V and 2 bases from J, leaving 11 bases between. The variable domain in full, with the rest retrieved from reference TRBV2 and TRBJ2-1, is EPEVTQTPSHQVTQMGQEVILRCVPISNHLYFYWYRQILGQKVEFLVSFYNNEISEKSEIFDDQFSVERPDGSNFTLKIRSTKLEDSAMYFCASSDRGHPYNEQFFGPGTRLTVL.

The CDR3 here is CASSGLAGGYNEQFF. CDR3 sequence (DNA): TGTGCCAGCAGTGGACTAGCGGGAGGCTACAATGAGCAGTTCTTC. The chain recombines TRBV6-4 with TRBJ2-1; 13 bases line up with TRBD2. The germline gives CDR1 MRHNA, CDR2 SNTAGT. This CDR3 is built from 15 residues. J lost 3 bases, V lost 4 bases, and 0 bases had no gene match.

The chain joins TRBV5-1 to TRBJ1-6, with D maybe TRBD1 (5 bases). Germline V gene data show CDR1 as SGHRS and CDR2 as YFSETQ. The length of the CDR3 is 15 residues. The ends were cut back, 6 bases at V and 8 bases at J, with 18 bases in the middle. CDR3 DNA sequence: TGCGCCAGCACCCCCAATGGGGGAGGTGATTCACCCCTCCACTTT. Translation gives CASTPNGGGDSPLHF.

Comment on this clone: Sequence at one end of the junction differs from germline and may be a read error. The chain recombines TRBV7-3 with TRBJ2-7; D might be TRBD1 or TRBD2, each matching 6 bases. Germline CDR1 is SGHTA and CDR2 is FQGTGA. The CDR3 length is 12 residues. CDR3 sequence reads: CASTGAPHEQYF. DNA of the CDR3: TGTGCAAGCACGGGGGCGCCCCACGAGCAGTACTTC.

The V call is TRBV7-8, the J call TRBJ1-5; 7 bases line up with TRBD1. Unmatched junction bases numbered 8, after V lost 5 bases and J lost 4 bases. The germline V gene has CDR1 SGHVS and CDR2 FQNEAQ. This CDR3 has 15 amino acids. CDR3 sequence (DNA): TGTGCCAGCAGCCCGGAGGGGACAGTGAATCAGCCCCAGCATTTT. Protein sequence: CASSPEGTVNQPQHF.

This chain uses TRBV11-2 with TRBJ2-1; a weak D match, TRBD1 (6 bases). CDR3 size: 16 residues. Germline loops: CDR1 SGHAT, CDR2 FQNNGV. Between the trimmed V and J ends, which lost 5 bases and 0 bases, there was a span of 14 bases. The DNA of the CDR3 is TGTGCCAGCAGCCTCCCAAGGGGGTACTCCTACAATGAGCAGTTCTTC. Translation: CASSLPRGYSYNEQFF.

This clone qualifies as medium-sized (0.01 to 0.1%). The chain carries TRBV7-9 and TRBJ2-1, with D unresolved. The germline gives CDR1 SEHNR, CDR2 FQNEAQ (reference sequence). This CDR3 is built from 13 residues. V shed 3 bases and J shed 7 bases, with 10 bases lying between them. CDR3 in DNA: TGTGCCAGCAGCTTCCCGGGCCTTAATGAGCAGTTCTTC. The encoded protein is CASSFPGLNEQFF. Looking up the rest from reference TRBV7-9 and TRBJ2-1 gives the full variable domain: DTGVSQNPRHKITKRGQNVTFRCDPISEHNRLYWYRQTLGQGPEFLTYFQNEAQLEKSRLLSDRFSAERPKGSFSTLEIQRTEQGDSAMYLCASSFPGLNEQFFGPGTRLTVL.

J is TRBJ2-7 and V is TRBV7-9; no firm D call. The CDR3 has 16 residues. Germline lookup yields CDR1 SEHNR and CDR2 FQNEAQ (reference sequence). Trimming took off 5 bases at V and 3 bases at J, with 20 bases between the two ends. The DNA for the CDR3 is TGTGCCAGCAGCGCCACCTCATCGGCCACGGTCTACGAGCAGTACTTC. This gives the protein CASSATSSATVYEQYF. The full variable domain, in which reference TRBV7-9 and TRBJ2-7 provide the parts outside the CDR3, is DTGVSQNPRHKITKRGQNVTFRCDPISEHNRLYWYRQTLGQGPEFLTYFQNEAQLEKSRLLSDRFSAERPKGSFSTLEIQRTEQGDSAMYLCASSATSSATVYEQYFGPGTRLTVT.

This clone was counted between two and nine times. The chain couples TRBV6-1 to TRBJ1-5; D is unresolved. In germline, CDR1 is MNHNS, CDR2 SASEGT. V was trimmed by 5 bases and J by 4 bases, leaving 9 bases between them. This CDR3 comprises 13 residues. CDR3: CASSRIQNQPQHF. The CDR3, as DNA: TGTGCCAGCAGTAGGATCCAAAATCAGCCCCAGCATTTT.

The chain combines TRBV5-4 with TRBJ2-2; TRBD2 aligns across 10 bases. The CDR3 consists of 15 residues. CDR1 SGHNT and CDR2 YYREEE come from the germline V gene (reference sequence). Trimming cost V 4 bases and J 7 bases; bases outside gene matches: 7. The CDR3 sequence: CASSRAGGPFGELFF. In DNA form, the CDR3 reads TGTGCCAGCAGCCGAGCGGGAGGGCCTTTCGGGGAGCTGTTTTTT.

This rearrangement joins TRBV7-2 to TRBJ2-1, with 7 bases matching TRBD1. The V gene end was trimmed by 4 bases and the J gene end by 2 bases; junction bases not matched to a gene: 5. Per the germline V gene, CDR1 is SGHTA and CDR2 is FQGNSA. This CDR3 is 15 amino acids long. CDR3 sequence reads: CASSSDRAPYNEQFF. As DNA, the CDR3 is TGTGCCAGCAGCTCTGACAGGGCCCCCTACAATGAGCAGTTCTTC. The complete variable domain, with remaining parts taken from reference TRBV7-2 and TRBJ2-1, reads GAGVSQSPSNKVTEKGKDVELRCDPISGHTALYWYRQSLGQGLEFLIYFQGNSAPDKSGLPSDRFSAERTGGSVSTLTIQRTQQEDSAVYLCASSSDRAPYNEQFFGPGTRLTVL.

The V gene is TRBV5-5, the J gene TRBJ1-1, with D unresolved. V lost 4 bases to trimming and J lost 3 bases, with 10 bases between them. CDR3 length equals 13 residues. Germline CDR1 SGHKS, CDR2 YYEKEE (reference sequence). The chain's CDR3 is CASSGNSYTEAFF. The CDR3, as DNA: TGTGCCAGCAGCGGTAATAGCTACACTGAAGCTTTCTTT.

This clone was counted ten times or more. The chain couples TRBV28 to TRBJ2-7, with D tentatively TRBD2 (6 bases). Between the trimmed V and J ends, which lost 6 bases and 0 bases, there was a span of 15 bases. CDR1 and CDR2 (germline): MDHEN, SYDVKM. The CDR3 covers 15 residues. The CDR3 nucleotides read TGTGCCAGCAGGAGAGCGGGCCTCAGCTCCTACGAGCAGTACTTC. It translates to CASRRAGLSSYEQYF.

This clone was observed a handful of times. The chain recombines TRBV6-5 with TRBJ2-7, with 7 nucleotides matching TRBD1. V shed 5 bases, J shed 2 bases, and the junction held 3 bases outside the gene matches. CDR3 length: 13 residues. Germline CDR1 is MNHEY and CDR2 is SVGAGI. CDR3 sequence: CASSPTGAYEQYF. The CDR3 DNA reads TGTGCCAGCAGTCCCACAGGGGCCTACGAGCAGTACTTC.

V usage is TRBV4-1 and J usage is TRBJ1-5; D unresolved. This CDR3 is built from 13 residues. Deletions cut 1 base from V and 7 bases from J, with 8 bases between. Germline-derived CDR1 and CDR2 are MGHRA and YSYEKL. CDR3 bases: TGCGCCAGCAGCCAAGTCCCACTCCAGCCCCAGCATTTT. Its protein is CASSQVPLQPQHF.

Note on this clone: A far more abundant clone sits one base away, making this likely a read error. This chain uses TRBV11-3 with TRBJ2-1; possibly TRBD1 for D (6 bases). Trimming took off 7 bases at V and 4 bases at J, with 11 bases between the two ends. The CDR3 totals 13 residues. The germline CDR1 and CDR2 sequences are SGHNT and YENEEA. Here the CDR3 DNA reads TGTGCCAGCACCGAGGGACAATACAATGAGCAGTTCTTC. Its translation: CASTEGQYNEQFF.

This clone occurred once. The J gene is TRBJ2-1, the V gene TRBV10-3; 10 positions agree with TRBD2. The CDR3 extends over 15 amino acids. The germline V gene has CDR1 ENHRY and CDR2 SYGVKD. V trimming: 8 bases; J trimming: 2 bases; junction bases outside the gene matches: 6. This CDR3 is CAIGGGTSAYNEQFF. CDR3 DNA sequence: TGTGCCATCGGGGGTGGGACTAGCGCCTACAATGAGCAGTTCTTC.